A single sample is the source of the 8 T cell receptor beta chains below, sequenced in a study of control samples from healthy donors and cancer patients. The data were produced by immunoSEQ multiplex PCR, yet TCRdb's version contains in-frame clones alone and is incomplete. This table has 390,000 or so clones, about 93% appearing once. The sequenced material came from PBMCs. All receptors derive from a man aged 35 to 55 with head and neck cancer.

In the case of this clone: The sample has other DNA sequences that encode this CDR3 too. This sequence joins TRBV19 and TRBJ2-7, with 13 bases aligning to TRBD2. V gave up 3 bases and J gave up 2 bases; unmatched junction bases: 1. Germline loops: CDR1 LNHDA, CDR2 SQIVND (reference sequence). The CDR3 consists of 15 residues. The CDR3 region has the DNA TGTGCCAGTAGTATCGGACTAGCGGGAGCCTACGAGCAGTACTTC. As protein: CASSIGLAGAYEQYF.

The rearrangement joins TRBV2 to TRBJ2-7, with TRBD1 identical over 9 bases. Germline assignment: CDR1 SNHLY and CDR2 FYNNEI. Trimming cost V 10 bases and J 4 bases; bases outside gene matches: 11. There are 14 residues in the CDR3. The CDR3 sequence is CATTQDRGRYEQYF. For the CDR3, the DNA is TGTGCCACTACTCAGGACAGGGGAAGGTACGAGCAGTACTTC.

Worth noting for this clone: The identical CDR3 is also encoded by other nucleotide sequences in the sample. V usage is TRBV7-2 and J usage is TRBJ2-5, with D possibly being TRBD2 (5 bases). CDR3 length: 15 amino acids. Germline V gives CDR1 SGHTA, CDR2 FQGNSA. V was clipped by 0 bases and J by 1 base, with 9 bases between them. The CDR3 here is CASSLAPGSQETQYF. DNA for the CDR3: TGTGCCAGCAGCTTAGCCCCGGGGAGCCAAGAGACCCAGTACTTC.

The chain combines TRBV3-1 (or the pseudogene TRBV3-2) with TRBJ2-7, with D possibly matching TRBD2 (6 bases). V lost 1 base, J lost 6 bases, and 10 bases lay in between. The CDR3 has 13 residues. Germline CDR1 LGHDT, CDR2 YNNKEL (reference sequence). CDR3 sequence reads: CASSQGGVGEQYF. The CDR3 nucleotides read TGTGCCAGCAGCCAAGGGGGGGTAGGCGAGCAGTACTTC.

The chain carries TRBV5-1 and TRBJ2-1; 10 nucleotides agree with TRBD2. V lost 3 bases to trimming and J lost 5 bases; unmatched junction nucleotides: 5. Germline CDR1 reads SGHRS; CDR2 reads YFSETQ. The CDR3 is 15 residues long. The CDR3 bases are TGCGCCAGCAGCTGGGGAACTAGCGGGAACAATGAGCAGTTCTTC. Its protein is CASSWGTSGNNEQFF. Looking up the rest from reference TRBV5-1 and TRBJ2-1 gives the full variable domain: KAGVTQTPRYLIKTRGQQVTLSCSPISGHRSVSWYQQTPGQGLQFLFEYFSETQRNKGNFPGRFSGRQFSNSRSEMNVSTLELGDSALYLCASSWGTSGNNEQFFGPGTRLTVL.

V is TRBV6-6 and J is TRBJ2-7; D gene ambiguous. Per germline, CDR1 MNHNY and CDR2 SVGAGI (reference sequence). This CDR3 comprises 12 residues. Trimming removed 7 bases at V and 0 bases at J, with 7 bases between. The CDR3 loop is CASKPSSYEQYF. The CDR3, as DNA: TGTGCCAGCAAACCCAGCTCCTACGAGCAGTACTTC.

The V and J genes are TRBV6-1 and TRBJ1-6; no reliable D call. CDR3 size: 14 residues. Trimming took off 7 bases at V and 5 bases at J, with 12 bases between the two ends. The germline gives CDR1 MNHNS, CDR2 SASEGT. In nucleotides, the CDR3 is TGTGCCAGCATAGGTCGTGGGGATAATTCACCCCTCCACTTT. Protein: CASIGRGDNSPLHF.

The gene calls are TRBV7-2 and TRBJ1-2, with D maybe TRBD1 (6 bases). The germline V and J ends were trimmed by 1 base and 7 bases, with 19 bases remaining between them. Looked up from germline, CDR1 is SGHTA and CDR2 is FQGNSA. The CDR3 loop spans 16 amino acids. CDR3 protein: CASSLDLRGGVAGYTF. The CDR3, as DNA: TGTGCCAGCAGCTTAGACCTGAGGGGGGGGGTAGCTGGCTACACCTTC.